Here is one T cell receptor beta chain with its context. Antigen: not known. Data came from immunoSEQ multiplex PCR; TCRdb stores just in-frame clones and leaves some out. This sample has around 53,000 clones, with around four fifths found just once. The CDR3 has 13 residues. Germline V CDR1 and CDR2: SGDLS, YYNGEE. The V and J ends lost 0 bases and 2 bases respectively, with 6 bases between them. This entry is derived from a study of OX40 agonist ivuxolimab in advanced cancers. Study-wide context: Ivuxolimab is a fully human IgG2 antibody that activates OX40 (CD134). There were three patients with partial responses, one having hepatocellular carcinoma and two cutaneous melanoma. Study outcomes and limitations: The specificity for antigen of the expanded peripheral T cells was not determined.

The chain uses TRBV9 and TRBJ2-7; D uncertain. The clonotype comes from an adult with an advanced solid tumor such as melanoma, head and neck, liver or kidney cancer. Sequenced material: CD4+ or CD8+ T cells sorted from blood, taken in a trial of the OX40 agonist ivuxolimab. CDR3 coding DNA: TGTGCCAGCAGCGTAGGTGGGACCTACGAGCAGTACTTC. Translation gives CASSVGGTYEQYF.